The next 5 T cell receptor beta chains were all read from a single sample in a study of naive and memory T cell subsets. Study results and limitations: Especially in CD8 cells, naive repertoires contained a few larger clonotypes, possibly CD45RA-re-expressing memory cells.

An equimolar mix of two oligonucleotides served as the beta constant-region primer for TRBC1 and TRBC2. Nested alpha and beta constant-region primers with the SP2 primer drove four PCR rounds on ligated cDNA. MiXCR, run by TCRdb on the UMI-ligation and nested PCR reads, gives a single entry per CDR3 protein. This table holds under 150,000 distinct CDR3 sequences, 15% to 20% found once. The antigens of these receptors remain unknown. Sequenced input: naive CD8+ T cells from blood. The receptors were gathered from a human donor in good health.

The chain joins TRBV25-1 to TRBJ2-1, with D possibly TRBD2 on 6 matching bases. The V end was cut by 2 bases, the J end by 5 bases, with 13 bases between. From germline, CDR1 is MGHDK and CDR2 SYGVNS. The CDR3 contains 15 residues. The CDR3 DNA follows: TGTGCCAGCAGTGAACAGTGGGAGGCCAACAATGAGCAGTTCTTC. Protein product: CASSEQWEANNEQFF.

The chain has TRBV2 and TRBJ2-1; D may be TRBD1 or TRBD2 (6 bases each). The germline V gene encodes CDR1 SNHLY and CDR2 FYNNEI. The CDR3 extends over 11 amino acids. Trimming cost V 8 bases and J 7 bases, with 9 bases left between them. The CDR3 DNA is TGTGCCAGCGAGGGGGGTAATGAGCAGTTCTTC. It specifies CASEGGNEQFF.

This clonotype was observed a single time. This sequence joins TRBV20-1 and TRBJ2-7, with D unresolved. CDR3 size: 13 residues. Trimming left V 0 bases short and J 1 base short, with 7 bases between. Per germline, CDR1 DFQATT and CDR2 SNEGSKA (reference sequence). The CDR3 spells CSARDVGSYEQYF. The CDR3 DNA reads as TGCAGTGCTAGAGATGTAGGGTCCTACGAGCAGTACTTC.

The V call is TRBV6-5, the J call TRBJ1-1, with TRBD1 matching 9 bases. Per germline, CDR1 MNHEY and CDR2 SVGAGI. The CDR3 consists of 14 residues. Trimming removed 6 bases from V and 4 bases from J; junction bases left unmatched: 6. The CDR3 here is CASRGGTGITEAFF. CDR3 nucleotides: TGTGCCAGCAGGGGCGGGACAGGGATCACTGAAGCTTTCTTT.

CDR3 bases: TGTGCCAGCAGAGGGAATGGAAACACCATATATTTT. Translation: CASRGNGNTIYF. This chain uses TRBV9 with TRBJ1-3; D unclear. The V gene's germline CDR1 is SGDLS and CDR2 YYNGEE. Trimming removed 5 bases from V and 3 bases from J, with 6 bases in between. The CDR3 has 12 amino acids.